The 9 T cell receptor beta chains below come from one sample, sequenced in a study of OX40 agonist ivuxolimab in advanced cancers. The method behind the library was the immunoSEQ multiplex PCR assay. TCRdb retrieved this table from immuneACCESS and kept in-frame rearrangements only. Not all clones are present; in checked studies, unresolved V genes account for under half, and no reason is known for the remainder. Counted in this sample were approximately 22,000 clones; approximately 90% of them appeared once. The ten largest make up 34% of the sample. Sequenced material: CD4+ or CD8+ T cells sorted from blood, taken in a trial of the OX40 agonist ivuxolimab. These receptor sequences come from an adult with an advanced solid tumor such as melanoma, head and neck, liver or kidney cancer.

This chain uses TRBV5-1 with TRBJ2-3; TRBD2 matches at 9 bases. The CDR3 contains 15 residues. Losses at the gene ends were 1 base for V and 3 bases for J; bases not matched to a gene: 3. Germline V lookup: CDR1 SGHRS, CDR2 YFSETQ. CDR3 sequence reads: CASSLPSGITDTQYF. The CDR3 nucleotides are TGCGCCAGCAGCTTGCCTAGCGGGATTACAGATACGCAGTATTTT.

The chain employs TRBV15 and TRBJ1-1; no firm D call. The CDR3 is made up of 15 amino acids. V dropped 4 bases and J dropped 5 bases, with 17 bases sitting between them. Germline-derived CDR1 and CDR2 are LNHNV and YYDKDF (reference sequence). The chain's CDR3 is CATSTPGVESTEAFF. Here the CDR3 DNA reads TGTGCCACCAGCACCCCTGGGGTCGAATCGACTGAAGCTTTCTTT.

The CDR3 sequence is CASSEKGLALGGCEQYF. The DNA for the CDR3 is TGTGCCAGCAGTGAAAAGGGACTAGCGCTAGGGGGGTGCGAGCAGTACTTC. This rearrangement joins TRBV2 to TRBJ2-7, with 10 bases aligning to TRBD2. The germline CDR1 and CDR2 sequences are SNHLY and FYNNEI. The length of the CDR3 is 17 residues. V lost 2 bases and J lost 6; bases outside the gene matches: 13.

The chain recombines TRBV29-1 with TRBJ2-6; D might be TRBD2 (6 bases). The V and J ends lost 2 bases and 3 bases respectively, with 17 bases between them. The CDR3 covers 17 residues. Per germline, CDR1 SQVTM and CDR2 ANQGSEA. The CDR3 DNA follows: TGCAGCGTTGAATATTATTCCCGGGACTTTGGGGCCAACGTCCTGACTTTC. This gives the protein CSVEYYSRDFGANVLTF.

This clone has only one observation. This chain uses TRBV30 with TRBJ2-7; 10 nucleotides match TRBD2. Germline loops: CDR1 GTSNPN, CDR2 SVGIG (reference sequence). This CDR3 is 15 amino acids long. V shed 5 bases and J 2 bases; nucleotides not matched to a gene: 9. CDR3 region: CAWEPGTSVTYEQYF. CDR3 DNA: TGTGCCTGGGAACCGGGGACTAGCGTAACCTACGAGCAGTACTTC.

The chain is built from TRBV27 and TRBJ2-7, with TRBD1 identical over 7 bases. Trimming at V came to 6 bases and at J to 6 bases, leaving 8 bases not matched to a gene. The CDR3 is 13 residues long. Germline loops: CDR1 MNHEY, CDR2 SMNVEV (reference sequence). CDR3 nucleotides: TGTGCCAGCAGCGATGGGACAGCGCTCGAGCAGTACTTC. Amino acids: CASSDGTALEQYF.

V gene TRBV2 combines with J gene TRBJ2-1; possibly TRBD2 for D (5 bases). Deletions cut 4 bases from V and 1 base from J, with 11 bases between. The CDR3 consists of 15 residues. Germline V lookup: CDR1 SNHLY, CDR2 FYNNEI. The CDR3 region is CASSAARASYNEQFF. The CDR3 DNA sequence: TGTGCCAGCAGTGCGGCGAGGGCTTCCTACAATGAGCAGTTCTTC.

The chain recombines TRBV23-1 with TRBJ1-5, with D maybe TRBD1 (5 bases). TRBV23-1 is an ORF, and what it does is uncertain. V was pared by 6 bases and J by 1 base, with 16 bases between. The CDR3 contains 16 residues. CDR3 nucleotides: TGCGCCAGCAGCCCCCGGGCCCGGGGGAGCAATCAGCCCCAGCATTTT. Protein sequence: CASSPRARGSNQPQHF.

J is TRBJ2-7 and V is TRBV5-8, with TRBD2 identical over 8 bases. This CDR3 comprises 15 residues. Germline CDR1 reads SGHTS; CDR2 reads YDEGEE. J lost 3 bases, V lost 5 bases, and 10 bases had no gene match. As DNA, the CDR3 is TGTGCCAGCAGTTTAATTTCGAGCGGGGGCTACGAGCAGTACTTC. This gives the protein CASSLISSGGYEQYF.